Listed here is a single T cell receptor (beta chain). This record belongs to a study of cytomegalovirus exposure and HLA in healthy donors. The PCR was carried out with 60 Vbeta primers and 13 Jbeta primers. The method was immunoSEQ multiplex PCR; TCRdb's version includes in-frame clones alone and lacks a portion of them. The sample yields about 200,000 clones, over 75% seen once. Trimming at V came to 5 bases and at J to 5 bases, leaving 7 bases not matched to a gene. Germline loops: CDR1 ENHRY, CDR2 SYGVKD. The CDR3 loop spans 14 amino acids. The sequence was obtained from a woman aged 50 to 60 in good health and CMV-seronegative. This sequence joins TRBV10-3 and TRBJ1-1, with 8 nucleotides matching TRBD1. The sequencing sample was made of PBMCs. CDR3 nucleotide sequence: TGTGCCATCAGTCTGACAGGGGTTGATACTGAAGCTTTCTTT. Translated: CAISLTGVDTEAFF.